The T cell receptor beta chain described here comes from a study of shared clonotypes between healthy human individuals. Profiled with immunoSEQ multiplex PCR; TCRdb holds only in-frame clones, not every one. Of about 660,000 clones in the sample, under 80% were seen once. Every donor, a Caucasian adult, lived in Nashville, Tennessee. Naive CD4+ cells were CD45RA-selected; the remaining cells were memory. Regarding the study as a whole: Across several donors, naive CD4 shared approximately 4.5%, naive CD8 approximately 3.5%, memory CD4 less than 2.5%, memory CD8 0.4%.

This clone was detected only a few times. Its specificity is not known. The sequence was obtained from a woman in her twenties or thirties in good health. Sequenced material: memory CD4+ T cells sorted from blood. Subset given: CD45RA-negative fraction.

The CDR3 region is CASSETTRTDTQYF. CDR3 in DNA: TGTGCCAGCAGTGAAACCACTAGAACAGATACGCAGTATTTT. V usage is TRBV2 and J usage is TRBJ2-3; a weak D match, TRBD2 (5 bases). The CDR3 contains 14 residues. V was cut by 2 bases and J by 3 bases, with 9 bases left in between. Germline CDR1 SNHLY, CDR2 FYNNEI.